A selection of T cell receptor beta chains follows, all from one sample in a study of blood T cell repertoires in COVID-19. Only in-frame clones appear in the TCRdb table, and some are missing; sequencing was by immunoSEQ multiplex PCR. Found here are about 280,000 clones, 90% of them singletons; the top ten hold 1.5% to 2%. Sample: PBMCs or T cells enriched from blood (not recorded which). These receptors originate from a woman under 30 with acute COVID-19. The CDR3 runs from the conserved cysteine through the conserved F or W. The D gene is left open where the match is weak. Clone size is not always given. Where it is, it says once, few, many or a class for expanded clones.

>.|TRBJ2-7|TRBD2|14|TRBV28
CASSLLAGTYEQYF
TGTGCCAGCAGTTTATTAGCGGGAACCTACGAGCAGTACTTC
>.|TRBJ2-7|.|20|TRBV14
CASSLVPGQETSGKAYEQYF
TGTGCCAGCAGCCTTGTACCGGGACAGGAGACCAGCGGGAAGGCCTACGAGCAGTACTTC
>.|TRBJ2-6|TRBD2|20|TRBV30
CAWTAGGGLAGSSGANVLTF
TGTGCCTGGACGGCTGGGGGAGGACTAGCGGGGAGCTCTGGGGCCAACGTCCTGACTTTC
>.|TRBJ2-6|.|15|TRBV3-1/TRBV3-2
CASSQSRTTMAVLTF
TGTGCCAGCAGCCAGTCCCGGACAACAATGGCGGTCCTGACTTTC
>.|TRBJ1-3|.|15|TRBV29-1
CSVEERERAGNTIYF
TGCAGCGTTGAAGAGAGGGAGCGCGCTGGAAACACCATATATTTT
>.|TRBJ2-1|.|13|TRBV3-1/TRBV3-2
CASSLRDYNEQFF
TGTGCCAGCAGCCTCCGGGACTACAATGAGCAGTTCTTC
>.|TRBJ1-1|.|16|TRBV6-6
CASRHLGGALYTEAFF
TGTGCCAGCAGACACCTAGGGGGAGCCCTTTACACTGAAGCTTTCTTT
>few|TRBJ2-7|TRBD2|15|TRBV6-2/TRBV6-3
CASSRLAQFSYEQYF
TGTGCCAGCAGCCGACTAGCGCAATTTTCCTACGAGCAGTACTTC
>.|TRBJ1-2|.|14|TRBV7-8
CASSLGTGLYGYTF
TGTGCCAGCAGCTTAGGTACAGGGCTCTATGGCTACACCTTC
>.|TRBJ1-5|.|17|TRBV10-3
CAISDSRSGLGNQPQHF
TGTGCCATCAGTGACTCGAGGAGCGGACTAGGCAATCAGCCCCAGCATTTT
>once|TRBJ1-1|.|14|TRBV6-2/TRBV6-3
CASSYRGTNTEAFF
TGTGCCAGCAGTTACCGGGGGACGAACACTGAAGCTTTCTTT
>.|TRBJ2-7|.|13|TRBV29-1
CSVAPAAHYEQYF
TGCAGCGTGGCCCCTGCCGCTCACTACGAGCAGTACTTC
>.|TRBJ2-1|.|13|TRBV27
CASTTSRDNEQFF
TGTGCCAGCACAACTTCCCGGGACAATGAGCAGTTCTTC
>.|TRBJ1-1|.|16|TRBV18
CASSLNGGELNTEAFF
TGTGCCAGCTCACTGAACGGTGGGGAGCTGAACACTGAAGCTTTCTTT
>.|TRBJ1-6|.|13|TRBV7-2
CAQRRGGAREEDF
TGTGCTCAGCGACGAGGGGGGGCAAGGGAAGAAGATTTT
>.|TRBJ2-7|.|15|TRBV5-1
CASSLGYRTTYEQYF
TGCGCCAGCAGCTTGGGTTACAGGACCACATACGAGCAGTACTTC
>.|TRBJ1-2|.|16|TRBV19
CATQDPPTEGNYGYTF
TGTGCCACGCAGGACCCCCCAACAGAGGGCAACTATGGCTACACCTTC
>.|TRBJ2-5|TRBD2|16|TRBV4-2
CASSQGRSGNQETQYF
TGTGCCAGCAGCCAAGGGCGTAGCGGGAACCAAGAGACCCAGTACTTC
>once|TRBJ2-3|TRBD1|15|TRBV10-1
CASSDGTGATDTQYF
TGCGCCAGCAGTGACGGGACAGGGGCCACAGATACGCAGTATTTT
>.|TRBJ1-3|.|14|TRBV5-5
CASSSFGAGNTIYF
TGTGCCAGCAGCTCGTTTGGGGCCGGAAACACCATATATTTT
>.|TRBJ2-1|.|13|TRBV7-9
CASRPTLGNEQFF
TGTGCCAGCAGACCCACACTAGGGAATGAGCAGTTCTTC
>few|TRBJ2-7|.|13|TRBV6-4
CASSVPPAYEQYF
TGTGCCAGCAGCGTTCCCCCTGCGTACGAGCAGTACTTC